Below are 28 T cell receptor beta chains sequenced from a single sample in a study of T cells after yellow fever vaccination. TCRdb re-analysed the 5' RACE reads in MiXCR, keeping a single row per CDR3 protein. This sample has 550,000 or so distinct CDR3 sequences, with roughly 19% found just once. Source: PBMCs, taken 15 days after the yellow fever booster vaccination. The receptors here all came from a man aged 30-40 years who received the YFV17D yellow fever vaccine.

This clonotype was picked up a small number of times. As DNA, the CDR3 is TGCAGCGTTCGGGCAGGGGGCACGAACACCGGGGAGCTGTTTTTT. Translated, it gives CSVRAGGTNTGELFF. The rearrangement uses TRBV29-1 and TRBJ2-2, with 8 bases lining up with TRBD1. Per germline, CDR1 SQVTM and CDR2 ANQGSEA. The trim removed 5 bases at V and 0 bases at J, leaving 5 bases unmatched. This CDR3 is built from 15 residues.

This clonotype has a handful of counts. The rearrangement joins TRBV5-1 to TRBJ2-1; D is unresolved. The CDR3 spans 14 residues. Germline V gene data show CDR1 as SGHRS and CDR2 as YFSETQ. Trimming took off 0 bases at V and 6 bases at J, with 10 bases between the two ends. CDR3 amino acids: CASSLGTAGNEQFF. DNA of the CDR3: TGCGCCAGCAGCTTGGGGACCGCAGGCAATGAGCAGTTCTTC.

The V gene is TRBV12-3 or TRBV12-4, the J gene TRBJ2-7; possible D gene TRBD1, 6 bases. The CDR3 spans 14 residues. V dropped 5 bases and J dropped 3 bases, with 14 bases sitting between them. As DNA, the CDR3 is TGTGCCAGCAGTCCGGGGACACTTTACTACGAGCAGTACTTC. Translation gives CASSPGTLYYEQYF.

This clonotype was detected a few times. The chain carries TRBV7-8 and TRBJ1-5; no reliable D call. Trimming removed 2 bases from V and 0 bases from J, with 8 bases in between. This CDR3 region has 15 residues. Germline V CDR1 and CDR2: SGHVS, FQNEAQ. In nucleotides, the CDR3 is TGTGCCAGCAGCTTAAATCGGTATAGCAATCAGCCCCAGCATTTT. This gives the protein CASSLNRYSNQPQHF.

The V gene is TRBV5-1, the J gene TRBJ1-4, with D hard to call. This CDR3 is built from 14 residues. Germline V gives CDR1 SGHRS, CDR2 YFSETQ. The V end lost 3 bases, the J end lost 2 bases, and 8 bases lay between the germline ends. The CDR3 reads CASSWDSTNEKLFF. The DNA for the CDR3 is TGCGCCAGCAGCTGGGATTCGACTAATGAAAAACTGTTTTTT.

This clonotype was observed a few times. V is TRBV15 and J is TRBJ1-6, with a tentative D call TRBD1 (5 bases). The germline V gene encodes CDR1 LNHNV and CDR2 YYDKDF (reference sequence). This CDR3 contains 14 residues. Trimming left V 5 bases short and J 5 bases short, with 10 bases between. The CDR3 is CATSGGSNNSPLHF. The DNA of the CDR3 is TGTGCCACCAGCGGGGGATCGAATAATTCACCCCTCCACTTT.

The chain carries TRBV20-1 and TRBJ1-6; no clear D. In germline, CDR1 is DFQATT, CDR2 SNEGSKA (reference sequence). This CDR3 has 13 residues. Trimming took off 4 bases at V and 7 bases at J, with 11 bases between the two ends. The CDR3 is CSATLVGNSPLHF. CDR3 DNA sequence: TGCAGTGCTACCCTTGTGGGAAATTCACCCCTCCACTTT.

The CDR3 spells CASSFNSPGAVAEKLFF. In DNA, the CDR3 is TGCGCCAGCAGCTTTAATTCCCCGGGAGCCGTGGCCGAAAAACTGTTTTTT. This chain links TRBV5-1 with TRBJ1-4; D not resolved. Germline CDR1 and CDR2: SGHRS and YFSETQ. The V and J ends lost 2 bases and 8 bases respectively, with 22 bases between them. The CDR3 has 17 amino acids.

This clonotype came up a few times. The chain uses TRBV5-1 and TRBJ2-7, with TRBD2 matching over 8 bases. V lost 4 bases, J lost 2 bases, and 11 bases stayed unmatched. Looked up from germline, CDR1 is SGHRS and CDR2 is YFSETQ. The CDR3 totals 16 residues. The CDR3 DNA sequence: TGCGCCAGCAGCCCCCGGGGGATTAGCGGGGCCTACGAGCAGTACTTC. It translates to CASSPRGISGAYEQYF.

This clonotype appeared a few times. The chain has TRBV10-3 and TRBJ2-5; 7 bases match TRBD2. This CDR3 has 14 amino acids. V trimming: 2 bases; J trimming: 7 bases; junction bases outside the gene matches: 7. Germline loops: CDR1 ENHRY, CDR2 SYGVKD. The CDR3 protein is CAISEGREARTQYF. The CDR3 bases are TGTGCCATCAGTGAGGGTCGGGAGGCCAGGACCCAGTACTTC.

This clonotype was picked up many times. V and J are TRBV20-1 and TRBJ2-1; 10 positions match TRBD2. V dropped 4 bases and J dropped 5; count of bases not matched to a gene: 8. Per germline, CDR1 DFQATT and CDR2 SNEGSKA (reference sequence). CDR3 length: 15 residues. CDR3 sequence (DNA): TGCAGTGCTATTAGCGGGAGGTCGATGAACAATGAGCAGTTCTTC. Its protein is CSAISGRSMNNEQFF.

The rearrangement joins TRBV28 to TRBJ2-2; D possibly corresponds to TRBD1 (6 bases). Germline assignment: CDR1 MDHEN and CDR2 SYDVKM. V shed 5 bases and J shed 7 bases, with 11 bases lying between them. This CDR3 has 13 residues. CDR3 loop: CASSVKGGGELFF. CDR3 nucleotides: TGTGCCAGCAGTGTCAAAGGGGGCGGGGAGCTGTTTTTT.

This clonotype appeared many times. This rearrangement joins TRBV7-6 to TRBJ2-7, with TRBD1 identical over 12 bases. CDR1 is SGHVS and CDR2 is FNYEAQ in the germline V gene. V shed 5 bases and J 4 bases; nucleotides not matched to a gene: 6. The CDR3 totals 15 residues. The CDR3 is CASSPGQGAGYEQYF. The CDR3 DNA reads TGTGCCAGCAGCCCGGGACAGGGGGCAGGTTACGAGCAGTACTTC.

The rearrangement joins TRBV6-5 to TRBJ2-7, with TRBD1 identical over 9 bases. There are 15 residues in the CDR3. CDR1 is MNHEY, CDR2 SVGAGI, per germline. J was trimmed by 5 bases and V by 3 bases; bases with no gene match: 8. CDR3 loop: CASSYRDRVGDEQYF. The CDR3 DNA follows: TGTGCCAGCAGTTATCGGGACAGGGTGGGCGACGAGCAGTACTTC.

The rearrangement links TRBV9 to TRBJ1-6; tentative D call: TRBD1 (5 bases). The length of the CDR3 is 13 residues. From germline, CDR1 is SGDLS and CDR2 YYNGEE. The germline V and J ends were trimmed by 0 bases and 7 bases, with 5 bases remaining between them. The CDR3 reads CASSVGGNSPLHF. The CDR3 region has the DNA TGTGCCAGCAGCGTAGGGGGCAATTCACCCCTCCACTTT.

This clonotype was found a few times. The chain combines TRBV4-3 with TRBJ2-1; TRBD2 matches at 12 bases. The ends lost 1 base at V and 10 bases at J; junction bases unmatched: 8. This CDR3 is built from 16 residues. Looked up from germline, CDR1 is LGHNA and CDR2 is YSLEER. The CDR3 loop reads CASSQVVTSGRGEQFF. In nucleotides, the CDR3 is TGCGCCAGCAGCCAAGTTGTGACTAGCGGGAGAGGCGAGCAGTTCTTC.

This chain links TRBV6-2 or TRBV6-3 with TRBJ2-5; D might be TRBD1 or TRBD2, each matching 7 bases. Germline CDR1 is MNHEY and CDR2 is SVGEGT. The CDR3 is made up of 16 amino acids. Trimming pared 7 bases from V and 4 bases from J, leaving 22 bases between. CDR3 sequence reads: CASTAGGGAGSETQYF. The CDR3 nucleotides are TGTGCCAGCACCGCAGGGGGGGGCGCAGGTTCAGAGACCCAGTACTTC.

This clonotype was observed many times. The V gene is TRBV5-1, the J gene TRBJ1-5, with D maybe TRBD1 (6 bases). Trimming shortened V by 2 bases and J by 5 bases, and 14 bases separated the two germline ends. Germline CDR1 reads SGHRS; CDR2 reads YFSETQ. The CDR3 is 15 residues long. Written as DNA, the CDR3 is TGCGCCAGCAGCTTAGGGGGTCGGGGCGATCAGCCCCAGCATTTT. Translation: CASSLGGRGDQPQHF. The full variable domain, with the rest looked up from reference TRBV5-1 and TRBJ1-5, is KAGVTQTPRYLIKTRGQQVTLSCSPISGHRSVSWYQQTPGQGLQFLFEYFSETQRNKGNFPGRFSGRQFSNSRSEMNVSTLELGDSALYLCASSLGGRGDQPQHFGDGTRLSIL.

J is TRBJ2-3 and V is TRBV7-2, with D perhaps TRBD1 (5 bases). The length of the CDR3 is 15 residues. Trimming took 3 bases from V and 6 from J, leaving 16 bases between them. CDR1 and CDR2 (germline): SGHTA, FQGNSA. The CDR3, as DNA: TGTGCCAGCAGCTTTTTGACAGCTAGTTTGGATACGCAGTATTTT. Amino acids: CASSFLTASLDTQYF.

The rearrangement uses TRBV23-1 and TRBJ2-7, with 8 nucleotides matching TRBD1. TRBV23-1 is filed as an ORF, its function uncertain. Germline trimming cut 2 bases from V and 5 bases from J; bases unmatched to any gene: 8. The CDR3 sequence is 15 residues long. The DNA for the CDR3 is TGCGCCAGCAGTCAAGGCACAGGGGGGTCCCACGAGCAGTACTTC. Protein: CASSQGTGGSHEQYF.

This chain links TRBV5-6 with TRBJ1-4; tentative D call: TRBD1 (6 bases). Trimming removed 1 base at V and 11 bases at J, with 9 bases between. The CDR3 runs to 12 residues. Per the germline V gene, CDR1 is SGHDT and CDR2 is YYEEEE. As DNA, the CDR3 is TGTGCCAGCAGCTTGCGGGACACCAAACTGTTTTTT. Translation gives CASSLRDTKLFF. The whole variable domain, remainder taken from reference TRBV5-6 and TRBJ1-4, is DAGVTQSPTHLIKTRGQQVTLRCSPKSGHDTVSWYQQALGQGPQFIFQYYEEEERQRGNFPDRFSGHQFPNYSSELNVNALLLGDSALYLCASSLRDTKLFFGSGTQLSVL.

This clonotype has more than one count but fewer than ten. The V gene is TRBV7-9, the J gene TRBJ1-1; D call uncertain. Trimming left V 0 bases short and J 7 bases short, with 12 bases between. The germline V gene has CDR1 SEHNR and CDR2 FQNEAQ (reference sequence). CDR3 length equals 14 residues. In nucleotides, the CDR3 is TGTGCCAGCAGCTTAGCGTTACGAGTTGGTGAAGCTTTCTTT. Protein sequence: CASSLALRVGEAFF.

V is TRBV5-1 and J is TRBJ2-1, with a possible D match to TRBD1 (5 bases). Germline CDR1 and CDR2: SGHRS and YFSETQ. V was cut by 0 bases and J by 9 bases, with 16 bases left in between. This CDR3 contains 15 residues. In DNA, the CDR3 is TGCGCCAGCAGCTTGGCTCAGGGCGGCAACAGTGAGCAGTTCTTC. This sequence encodes CASSLAQGGNSEQFF. The full variable domain, rest sourced from reference TRBV5-1 and TRBJ2-1, is KAGVTQTPRYLIKTRGQQVTLSCSPISGHRSVSWYQQTPGQGLQFLFEYFSETQRNKGNFPGRFSGRQFSNSRSEMNVSTLELGDSALYLCASSLAQGGNSEQFFGPGTRLTVL.

This clonotype was counted only a few times. This rearrangement joins TRBV6-2 or TRBV6-3 to TRBJ2-5; 9 bases are shared with TRBD2. J gave up 4 bases and V 5 bases, and 11 bases lay outside the gene matches. The CDR3 runs to 16 residues. Germline CDR1 is MNHEY and CDR2 is SVGEGT. For the CDR3, the DNA is TGTGCCAGCAGTCGACTTACCGGACTAGCGAGAGAGACCCAGTACTTC. Residues: CASSRLTGLARETQYF.

This clonotype was found a few times. This sequence joins TRBV29-1 and TRBJ2-3; D may be TRBD2 (6 bases). Per the germline V gene, CDR1 is SQVTM and CDR2 is ANQGSEA. The CDR3 has 16 amino acids. V lost 0 bases to trimming and J lost 5 bases, with 18 bases between them. This CDR3 reads CSVEEGYLGSLDTQYF. Here the CDR3 DNA reads TGCAGCGTTGAAGAAGGATATCTCGGGAGTTTAGATACGCAGTATTTT.

The table lists this clonotype with a few counts. In DNA form, the CDR3 reads TGTGCCAGCAGCTCTCGGGCGATCTATGGCTACACCTTC. It translates to CASSSRAIYGYTF. The chain has TRBV7-2 and TRBJ1-2; D gene ambiguous. V gave up 4 bases and J gave up 4 bases, with 10 bases separating them. Germline loops: CDR1 SGHTA, CDR2 FQGNSA. The CDR3 consists of 13 residues.

This clonotype was seen more than once but under ten times. The chain recombines TRBV7-2 with TRBJ2-2; 10 bases fit TRBD1. Germline values: CDR1 SGHTA, CDR2 FQGNSA. This CDR3 contains 15 residues. Trimming took 5 bases from V and 7 from J; bases not matched to a gene: 7. CDR3: CASSPRTGGHGELFF. CDR3 DNA sequence: TGTGCCAGCAGCCCAAGGACAGGGGGGCACGGGGAGCTGTTTTTT.

This clonotype has a handful of counts. The chain combines TRBV12-5 with TRBJ2-3; the match to TRBD2 covers 15 bases. The germline V gene encodes CDR1 LGHNT and CDR2 FRNRAP. The ends lost 1 base at V and 1 base at J; junction bases unmatched: 12. This CDR3 has 21 amino acids. CDR3 nucleotide sequence: TGTGCTAGTGGTTTGGACCCCAAGGGACTAGCGGGAGGAGAGGGCACAGATACGCAGTATTTT. This gives the protein CASGLDPKGLAGGEGTDTQYF.